The present T cell receptor beta chain was sequenced within a study of blood T cell repertoires in COVID-19 (dated by TCRdb to the early 2020s). With regard to the full study: Samples covering the acute and convalescent phases of COVID-19 were provided by collaborators in the United States, Italy and Spain. A freely available public database, intended as a resource for researchers studying the immune response to SARS-CoV-2, is where the repertoires were released. Where HLA class I and class II types were available, the types were taken from metadata supplied by the sample provider, not from assay-based typing. The material from the prospective study consisted of cDNA or gDNA derived from T cells, B-cell-depleted T cells, or PBMCs. The dataset comprised deeply sampled blood TCRbeta repertoires from subjects exposed to, actively infected with, or recovered from COVID-19. Samples came from the ongoing ImmuneRACE study (first 160 participants) plus 1,254 subjects from 6 global collaborators. Nearly every sample came with metadata listing a de-identified subject ID, COVID-19 status, age in years and sex. Results and caveats for the whole study, not just this receptor: The amount of clinical and demographic metadata varied by source and participant and was provided uncurated.

V is cut back by 0 bases and J by 2 bases, with 1 base in the junction unmatched. The CDR3 covers 14 residues, taking in both the cysteine and the phenylalanine. Here the CDR3 DNA is all that survives: 42 bases in frame from base 1. The germline V gene provides CDR1 SGHRS and CDR2 YFSETQ. On this clone: The antigen it binds to is not known. Per-base qualities were not stored, and no clone one base away is much larger.

Participants in the prospective study were enrolled through a virtual design, were aged roughly 18 to 95 years, and lived in 24 United States geographic areas. Cohort assignment in the prospective study relied on participant-reported clinical history from a screening survey and a study questionnaire. Recovered participants in ImmuneRACE Cohort 3 were defined as having two consecutive negative NP/OP PCR tests, clearance from a healthcare professional, or resolution of symptoms. Each participant in the prospective study had whole blood, serum and a nasopharyngeal or oropharyngeal swab collected by mobile phlebotomists. Additional blood draws and questionnaires over a 2-month period could optionally be provided by prospective study participants. Before DNA extraction, prospective study blood samples were shipped either frozen or at room temperature. TCRbeta CDR3 regions were amplified from genomic DNA using the immunoSEQ Assay, a bias-controlled multiplex PCR. Per the authors' processing: Within the assay, amplification of reference gene primers was used to estimate how many nucleated cells each sample contained. To quantify the absolute abundance of each unique TCRbeta CDR3 rearrangement, sequence reads were collapsed and filtered. Productive Simpson clonality was computed per sample as the square root of Simpson's diversity index over productive rearrangements. In its TCRdb copy, this immuneACCESS table keeps in-frame sequences only and misses some clones. Where compared with another copy, unresolved V genes explain less than half of these, and the others have no known cause. That table supplies the V and J calls and clone size; D and trimming were determined from the DNA. The sample yields approximately 130,000 clones; around nine tenths were counted once. The ten top clones hold 2.3% of the sample.

The sequencing input was PBMCs or T cells enriched from blood (not recorded which). This chain joins TRBV5-1 to TRBJ1-2, with 7 middle bases fitting TRBD1. This receptor was taken from a woman in her forties or fifties who had recovered from COVID-19. Read as DNA, the sequence is TGCGCCAGCAGCTTGGGACAGGGAAACTATGGCTACACCTTC. Its protein product is CASSLGQGNYGYTF.